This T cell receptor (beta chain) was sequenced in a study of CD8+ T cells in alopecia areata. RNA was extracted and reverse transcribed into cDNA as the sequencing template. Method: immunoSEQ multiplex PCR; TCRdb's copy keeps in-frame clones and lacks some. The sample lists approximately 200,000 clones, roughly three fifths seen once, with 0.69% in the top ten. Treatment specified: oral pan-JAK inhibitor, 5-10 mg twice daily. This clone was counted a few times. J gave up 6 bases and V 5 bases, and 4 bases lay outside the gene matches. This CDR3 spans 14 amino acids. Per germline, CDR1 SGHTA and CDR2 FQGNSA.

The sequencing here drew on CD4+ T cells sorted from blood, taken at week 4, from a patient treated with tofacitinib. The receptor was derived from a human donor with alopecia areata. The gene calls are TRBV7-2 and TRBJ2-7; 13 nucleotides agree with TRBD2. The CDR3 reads CASSRTSGSSEQYF. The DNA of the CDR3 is TGTGCCAGCAGCAGGACTAGCGGGAGTTCCGAGCAGTACTTC.